This T cell receptor beta chain was retrieved from a study of control samples from healthy donors and cancer patients. Method: immunoSEQ multiplex PCR; TCRdb's copy keeps in-frame clones and lacks some. The sample yields about 120,000 clones, 88% seen once. V shed 5 bases and J 7 bases; nucleotides not matched to a gene: 10. CDR1 is SGHTA, CDR2 FQGNSA, per germline. This CDR3 region has 14 residues. The chain combines TRBV7-2 with TRBJ2-7; the match to TRBD1 covers 8 bases. The source material was blood. The sequence was obtained from a woman in her 70s in good health. CDR3 bases: TGTGCCAGCAGCCACCCGGGACAGGTCGGAGAGCAGTACTTC. Translation: CASSHPGQVGEQYF.